These 18 T cell receptor beta chains share one sample of origin, sequenced in a study of blood T cell repertoires in COVID-19. Clones were read by immunoSEQ multiplex PCR, and TCRdb kept only the in-frame ones, dropping some. The sample has about 87,000 clones; 70% to 90% are singletons. The sample taken for sequencing was peripheral blood. Receptors were obtained from a woman older than 75 with COVID-19, enrolled during active disease.

This chain's CDR3 is CASTLYQGARGYTF. The DNA of the CDR3 is TGTGCCAGCACCCTTTACCAGGGGGCTCGAGGCTACACCTTC. The J gene is TRBJ1-2, the V gene TRBV28; the match to TRBD1 covers 8 bases. Losses at the gene ends were 7 bases for V and 8 bases for J; bases not matched to a gene: 12. The CDR3 has 14 amino acids. Germline-derived CDR1 and CDR2 are MDHEN and SYDVKM.

The V gene is TRBV19, the J gene TRBJ1-4; 7 nucleotides line up with TRBD1. CDR1 is LNHDA, CDR2 SQIVND, per germline (reference sequence). V gave up 4 bases and J gave up 8 bases; unmatched junction bases: 7. The CDR3 has 14 residues. The CDR3 region has the DNA TGTGCCAGTAGTAACCGGGACAGACGGGAAAAACTGTTTTTT. Protein product: CASSNRDRREKLFF.

The chain combines TRBV19 with TRBJ1-6; 9 nucleotides agree with TRBD1. The CDR3 covers 15 residues. V shed 5 bases, J shed 7 bases, and the junction held 6 bases outside the gene matches. Per germline, CDR1 LNHDA and CDR2 SQIVND (reference sequence). The CDR3 DNA reads as TGTGCCAGTAGTCAACAGGGGGCGAGGAATTCACCCCTCCACTTT. Protein product: CASSQQGARNSPLHF. Full variable domain (missing parts from reference TRBV19 and TRBJ1-6): DGGITQSPKYLFRKEGQNVTLSCEQNLNHDAMYWYRQDPGQGLRLIYYSQIVNDFQKGDIAEGYSVSREKKESFPLTVTSAQKNPTAFYLCASSQQGARNSPLHFGNGTRLTVT.

This chain connects TRBV5-4 to TRBJ2-3; 15 bases align to TRBD2. The CDR3 loop spans 18 amino acids. V was pared by 3 bases and J by 0 bases, with 5 bases of the junction left unmatched. CDR1 and CDR2 from the germline V gene are SGHNT and YYREEE (reference sequence). The CDR3 DNA follows: TGTGCCAGCAGCTCCGGGACTAGCGGGGGGATTAGCACAGATACGCAGTATTTT. This gives the protein CASSSGTSGGISTDTQYF.

The chain links TRBV3-1 (or the pseudogene TRBV3-2) to TRBJ2-5; 9 positions agree with TRBD2. The CDR3 covers 17 residues. The trim removed 1 base at V and 5 bases at J, leaving 11 bases unmatched. In germline, CDR1 is LGHDT, CDR2 YNNKEL (reference sequence). This chain's CDR3 is CASSQVGGGAAGETQYF. The CDR3 nucleotides are TGTGCCAGCAGCCAAGTCGGCGGGGGGGCCGCGGGGGAGACCCAGTACTTC.

The genes are TRBV29-1 and TRBJ1-3; 10 bases match TRBD1. The CDR3 runs 15 residues. V was pared by 4 bases and J by 3 bases, with 6 bases of the junction left unmatched. CDR1 and CDR2 from the germline V gene are SQVTM and ANQGSEA. The CDR3 coding sequence is TGCAGCGTTGGTGGGACAGGGGTGTTTGGAAACACCATATATTTT. It is translated as CSVGGTGVFGNTIYF.

The J gene is TRBJ2-1, the V gene TRBV28; 9 bases match TRBD2. The CDR3 sequence is 16 residues long. V dropped 5 bases and J dropped 8; count of bases not matched to a gene: 13. CDR1 is MDHEN, CDR2 SYDVKM, per germline. This chain's CDR3 is CASSDPRGGRVHEQFF. CDR3 nucleotide sequence: TGTGCCAGCAGTGACCCCAGGGGCGGGAGGGTCCATGAGCAGTTCTTC.

V usage is TRBV9 and J usage is TRBJ2-3; 15 nucleotides match TRBD2. Losses at the gene ends were 3 bases for V and 3 bases for J; bases not matched to a gene: 11. The CDR3 is 19 residues long. Germline assignment: CDR1 SGDLS and CDR2 YYNGEE. CDR3: CASSAQQGLAGGRTDTQYF. In nucleotides, the CDR3 is TGTGCCAGCAGCGCGCAACAGGGACTAGCGGGGGGAAGGACAGATACGCAGTATTTT.

The chain is built from TRBV19 and TRBJ1-5, with 10 bases lining up with TRBD1. The CDR3 covers 15 residues. Germline V CDR1 and CDR2: LNHDA, SQIVND (reference sequence). The V and J ends lost 7 bases and 10 bases, in that order; junction bases with no gene match: 13. CDR3 amino acids: CASIPRRDRGHPQHF. CDR3 DNA: TGTGCCAGTATCCCCCGCCGGGACAGGGGCCATCCCCAGCATTTT.

The chain uses TRBV9 and TRBJ2-2; 8 nucleotides agree with TRBD1. This CDR3 has 16 amino acids. Germline V gene data show CDR1 as SGDLS and CDR2 as YYNGEE. V was clipped by 1 base and J by 3 bases; unmatched bases: 5. CDR3 in DNA: TGTGCCAGCAGCGTAACCCCGACAGGGGACACCGGGGAGCTGTTTTTT. It specifies CASSVTPTGDTGELFF.

This chain connects TRBV9 to TRBJ2-3, with TRBD1 as a possible D gene (5 bases). The germline V gene encodes CDR1 SGDLS and CDR2 YYNGEE. The CDR3 extends over 14 amino acids. The V gene lost 5 bases and the J gene lost 4 bases, with 14 bases spanning the gap. The CDR3 spells CASRRGLRADTQYF. As DNA, the CDR3 is TGTGCCAGCAGAAGGGGTTTGCGTGCAGATACGCAGTATTTT.

The CDR3 loop reads CASSLGGDQETQYF. The CDR3 DNA sequence: TGTGCCAGCAGCTTGGGAGGGGACCAAGAGACCCAGTACTTC. V is TRBV11-3 and J is TRBJ2-5; the match to TRBD2 covers 7 bases. V shed 3 bases, J shed 0 bases, and the junction held 1 base outside the gene matches. Germline V gene sequence: CDR1 SGHNT, CDR2 YENEEA. This CDR3 comprises 14 residues.

The chain recombines TRBV18 with TRBJ1-6, with a possible D match to TRBD1 (6 bases). This CDR3 spans 15 amino acids. V lost 2 bases and J 8 bases, leaving 13 bases between the germline ends. Per the germline V gene, CDR1 is KGHSH and CDR2 is LQKENI. This chain's CDR3 is CASSPVGANDSPLHF. The CDR3 DNA follows: TGTGCCAGCTCACCAGTGGGGGCTAATGATTCACCCCTCCACTTT.

This rearrangement joins TRBV5-4 to TRBJ2-3, with a weak D call TRBD1 (6 bases). The CDR3 length is 17 residues. CDR1 SGHNT and CDR2 YYREEE come from the germline V gene (reference sequence). The V end lost 0 bases, the J end lost 2 bases, and 16 bases lay between the germline ends. The chain's CDR3 is CASSLEGSWDNTDTQYF. Written as DNA, the CDR3 is TGTGCCAGCAGCTTGGAAGGCAGTTGGGACAACACAGATACGCAGTATTTT.

V and J are TRBV4-1 and TRBJ2-7; maybe TRBD2 (6 bases). Trimming removed 0 bases from V and 4 bases from J, with 16 bases in between. Per germline, CDR1 MGHRA and CDR2 YSYEKL. CDR3 length equals 16 residues. CDR3 residues: CASSQDDGGMQYEQYF. The CDR3 DNA sequence: TGCGCCAGCAGCCAAGACGACGGAGGGATGCAGTACGAGCAGTACTTC.

J is TRBJ2-3 and V is TRBV3-1 (or the pseudogene TRBV3-2), with D perhaps matching TRBD1 (5 bases). V lost 8 bases to trimming and J lost 0 bases, with 6 bases between them. Germline-derived CDR1 and CDR2 are LGHDT and YNNKEL (reference sequence). The CDR3 contains 12 residues. The chain's CDR3 is CASGASTDTQYF. The CDR3 region has the DNA TGTGCCAGCGGGGCTAGCACAGATACGCAGTATTTT.

In this sample, this clone turned up a few times. The genes are TRBV27 and TRBJ2-6; 12 bases map to TRBD1. The CDR3 is made up of 18 amino acids. The germline V gene has CDR1 MNHEY and CDR2 SMNVEV (reference sequence). V shed 3 bases and J 4 bases; nucleotides not matched to a gene: 7. The CDR3 DNA reads as TGTGCCAGCAGTTTTTCGGGACAGGGGGCGTTGGGGGCCAACGTCCTGACTTTC. It translates to CASSFSGQGALGANVLTF.

This clone was recorded once. The rearrangement joins TRBV6-4 to TRBJ2-1; TRBD2 matches at 8 bases. Germline CDR1 and CDR2: MRHNA and SNTAGT. There are 16 residues in the CDR3. The junction had 8 bases not matched to a gene; V was cut back by 3 bases and J by 4 bases. The chain's CDR3 is CASSDSPGLDYNEQFF. Written as DNA, the CDR3 is TGTGCCAGCAGTGATTCTCCGGGACTAGATTACAATGAGCAGTTCTTC.